These 26 T cell receptor beta chains were all obtained from the same sample, sequenced in a study of T cell responses to AZD1222 COVID-19 vaccine. Assay used: immunoSEQ multiplex PCR; TCRdb lists only in-frame clones, some missing. Found here are 120,000 or so clones, around 88% of them singletons; the top ten hold approximately 12%. The sequenced sample was peripheral blood, obtained on day 0 of MenACWY control vaccination. Receptors were obtained from an adult in good health.

The chain couples TRBV7-2 to TRBJ1-2; 8 bases match TRBD1. CDR3 size: 14 residues. Germline V CDR1 and CDR2: SGHTA, FQGNSA. Trimming took 3 bases from V and 1 from J; bases not matched to a gene: 1. The CDR3 nucleotides are TGTGCCAGCAGCTTTGGACAGGGTAACTATGGCTACACCTTC. It codes for CASSFGQGNYGYTF.

V is TRBV2 and J is TRBJ2-2; D uncertain. The CDR3 spans 14 residues. Trimming stripped 8 bases from V and 4 bases from J, with 14 bases between. Germline V gene sequence: CDR1 SNHLY, CDR2 FYNNEI. CDR3 protein: CASVKGSSTGELFF. The CDR3 region has the DNA TGTGCCAGCGTAAAGGGAAGTTCCACCGGGGAGCTGTTTTTT.

V usage is TRBV10-3 and J usage is TRBJ1-2, with 8 bases lining up with TRBD1. Germline V CDR1 and CDR2: ENHRY, SYGVKD. The CDR3 runs to 15 residues. J gave up 1 base and V 0 bases, and 1 base lay outside the gene matches. This chain's CDR3 is CAISESGQGNYGYTF. DNA for the CDR3: TGTGCCATCAGTGAGTCTGGACAGGGTAACTATGGCTACACCTTC.

On this clone itself: Other nucleotide sequences from this sample produce the same CDR3. The rearrangement joins TRBV27 to TRBJ2-3; D not certain. CDR3 size: 12 residues. Trimming shortened V by 1 base and J by 5 bases, and 4 bases separated the two germline ends. Germline V gene data show CDR1 as MNHEY and CDR2 as SMNVEV (reference sequence). This chain's CDR3 is CASSLLGDTQYF. The CDR3 DNA reads TGTGCCAGCAGTTTATTGGGAGATACGCAGTATTTT.

The chain couples TRBV10-3 to TRBJ2-7; TRBD1 agrees at 9 bases. From germline, CDR1 is ENHRY and CDR2 SYGVKD. V lost 3 bases to trimming and J lost 0 bases; unmatched junction nucleotides: 6. The CDR3 covers 16 residues. The CDR3 nucleotides read TGTGCCATCAGTGACACCGACAGGGGGGTCTCCTACGAGCAGTACTTC. It encodes CAISDTDRGVSYEQYF.

The chain uses TRBV6-1 and TRBJ2-7; D is perhaps TRBD1 (6 bases). The CDR3 covers 16 residues. Trimming stripped 4 bases from V and 0 bases from J, with 16 bases between. Germline V gene sequence: CDR1 MNHNS, CDR2 SASEGT. The CDR3 region is CASSAGQKYNSYEQYF. CDR3 nucleotides: TGTGCCAGCAGTGCCGGACAGAAGTATAACTCCTACGAGCAGTACTTC.

The gene calls are TRBV7-3 and TRBJ1-2; 12 positions agree with TRBD1. The germline V gene has CDR1 SGHTA and CDR2 FQGTGA. The CDR3 contains 15 residues. The V and J ends lost 1 base and 7 bases, in that order; junction bases with no gene match: 4. The CDR3 bases are TGTGCCAGCAGCTTAAAGGGACAGGGGGCGTCTGGCTACACCTTC. Its translation: CASSLKGQGASGYTF.

This chain connects TRBV19 to TRBJ1-2; D is perhaps TRBD1 (6 bases). The V gene's germline CDR1 is LNHDA and CDR2 SQIVND (reference sequence). The ends were cut back, 6 bases at V and 6 bases at J, with 17 bases in the middle. This CDR3 comprises 14 residues. Here the CDR3 DNA reads TGTGCCAGTAGCCCAACTGGACAGAGCGATGGCTACACCTTC. Protein sequence: CASSPTGQSDGYTF.

The chain employs TRBV6-5 and TRBJ2-1; TRBD2 matches 7 bases. The CDR3 covers 13 residues. The V and J ends lost 11 bases and 3 bases, in that order; junction bases with no gene match: 7. In germline, CDR1 is MNHEY, CDR2 SVGAGI. CDR3 coding DNA: TGTGCCGGAGGGGCGGGAGACTACAATGAGCAGTTCTTC. This translates into CAGGAGDYNEQFF.

The gene calls are TRBV20-1 and TRBJ1-5, with D possibly TRBD1 on 6 matching bases. V lost 3 bases and J lost 6, with 21 bases in between. CDR3 length equals 16 residues. Germline V lookup: CDR1 DFQATT, CDR2 SNEGSKA (reference sequence). DNA of the CDR3: TGCAGTGCTAGTGGGGGCCCAAAGGGTATAGGTCAGCCCCAGCATTTT. As protein: CSASGGPKGIGQPQHF.

This chain links TRBV5-5 with TRBJ2-1; tentatively, D is TRBD1 (6 bases). Looked up from germline, CDR1 is SGHKS and CDR2 is YYEKEE (reference sequence). V lost 1 base and J lost 6, with 17 bases in between. This CDR3 spans 16 amino acids. The CDR3 here is CASSLSPGQLINEQFF. DNA of the CDR3: TGTGCCAGCAGCTTGAGCCCTGGACAGCTCATCAATGAGCAGTTCTTC.

This chain links TRBV10-3 with TRBJ2-1; 15 nucleotides line up with TRBD2. The CDR3 extends over 16 amino acids. Germline CDR1 is ENHRY and CDR2 is SYGVKD. V was pared by 6 bases and J by 6 bases, with 6 bases of the junction left unmatched. The CDR3 spells CAISGLAGGPVNEQFF. The CDR3 nucleotides are TGTGCCATCAGCGGACTAGCGGGAGGGCCGGTCAATGAGCAGTTCTTC.

The chain links TRBV6-4 to TRBJ1-1; D call uncertain. V dropped 2 bases and J dropped 5 bases, with 12 bases sitting between them. The CDR3 loop spans 14 amino acids. CDR1 and CDR2 (germline): MRHNA, SNTAGT. DNA of the CDR3: TGTGCCAGCAGTGACAGGGAAATGGGGACTGAAGCTTTCTTT. Translation: CASSDREMGTEAFF.

The chain uses TRBV30 and TRBJ1-4; 8 bases are a match to TRBD1. Germline V lookup: CDR1 GTSNPN, CDR2 SVGIG (reference sequence). The CDR3 is 14 residues long. The ends lost 4 bases at V and 2 bases at J; junction bases unmatched: 3. This chain's CDR3 is CAWTGGLTNEKLFF. The CDR3 nucleotides are TGTGCCTGGACAGGGGGCCTTACTAATGAAAAACTGTTTTTT.

The chain carries TRBV3-1 (or the pseudogene TRBV3-2) and TRBJ2-3; 8 bases align to TRBD2. The germline gives CDR1 LGHDT, CDR2 YNNKEL (reference sequence). The CDR3 consists of 15 residues. Trimming took 4 bases from V and 4 from J; bases not matched to a gene: 7. This chain's CDR3 is CASSLLSGSSDTQYF. The CDR3 DNA follows: TGTGCCAGCAGCCTCCTGAGCGGGAGCTCAGATACGCAGTATTTT.

The chain is built from TRBV11-2 and TRBJ2-7; tentative D call: TRBD2 (6 bases). Looked up from germline, CDR1 is SGHAT and CDR2 is FQNNGV. This CDR3 is 14 amino acids long. V was cut by 3 bases and J by 3 bases, with 12 bases left in between. DNA of the CDR3: TGTGCCAGCAGCTTGAGCCCCGGGAGCTACGAGCAGTACTTC. This translates into CASSLSPGSYEQYF.

The chain employs TRBV5-1 and TRBJ1-2; 7 positions match TRBD1. The CDR3 is made up of 14 amino acids. After removal of 1 base from V and 5 bases from J, the junction contained 5 bases not matched to a gene. CDR1 and CDR2 from the germline V gene are SGHRS and YFSETQ. The CDR3 loop reads CASSLIQGGYGYTF. DNA of the CDR3: TGCGCCAGCAGCTTGATCCAGGGGGGGTATGGCTACACCTTC. The variable domain in full, with the rest retrieved from reference TRBV5-1 and TRBJ1-2, is KAGVTQTPRYLIKTRGQQVTLSCSPISGHRSVSWYQQTPGQGLQFLFEYFSETQRNKGNFPGRFSGRQFSNSRSEMNVSTLELGDSALYLCASSLIQGGYGYTFGSGTRLTVV.

The rearrangement uses TRBV28 and TRBJ2-3, with a tentative D call TRBD1 (5 bases). Germline lookup yields CDR1 MDHEN and CDR2 SYDVKM. The CDR3 is 13 amino acids. V shed 1 base and J shed 4 bases, with 6 bases lying between them. The CDR3 sequence is CASSLSTADTQYF. In DNA, the CDR3 is TGTGCCAGCAGTTTATCGACAGCAGATACGCAGTATTTT.

The genes are TRBV28 and TRBJ2-5, with a tentative D call TRBD2 (6 bases). The germline V gene has CDR1 MDHEN and CDR2 SYDVKM. The germline V and J ends were trimmed by 4 bases and 5 bases, with 17 bases remaining between them. The CDR3 has 15 amino acids. CDR3 nucleotides: TGTGCCAGCAGTTCCCTCGCCGGGGGTGGGGAGACCCAGTACTTC. Protein product: CASSSLAGGGETQYF.

This clone has only one observation. The chain carries TRBV7-2 and TRBJ2-5; 7 bases align to TRBD1. This CDR3 is 13 amino acids long. J gave up 2 bases and V 3 bases, and 0 bases lay outside the gene matches. In germline, CDR1 is SGHTA, CDR2 FQGNSA. The CDR3 DNA follows: TGTGCCAGCAGCTTCAGGGGGCAAGAGACCCAGTACTTC. It specifies CASSFRGQETQYF.

The rearrangement joins TRBV7-9 to TRBJ1-1, with TRBD1 identical over 8 bases. This CDR3 has 14 amino acids. Unmatched junction bases numbered 7, after V lost 6 bases and J lost 4 bases. Germline V gene data show CDR1 as SEHNR and CDR2 as FQNEAQ (reference sequence). CDR3 DNA: TGTGCCAGCAGGGAAGACCAGGGGGCCACTGAAGCTTTCTTT. Amino acid sequence: CASREDQGATEAFF.

V usage is TRBV7-2 and J usage is TRBJ2-7; the match to TRBD2 covers 11 bases. The germline CDR1 and CDR2 sequences are SGHTA and FQGNSA. The V gene end was trimmed by 0 bases and the J gene end by 5 bases; junction bases not matched to a gene: 9. The CDR3 runs to 17 residues. CDR3 loop: CASSLAILAGVGNEQYF. The DNA for the CDR3 is TGTGCCAGCAGCTTAGCCATACTAGCGGGAGTTGGAAACGAGCAGTACTTC.

The V gene is TRBV23-1, the J gene TRBJ2-3; no clear D gene. Being an ORF, TRBV23-1 has a function that is uncertain. CDR3 length: 17 amino acids. V was shortened by 6 bases and J by 2 bases, with 21 bases between the two germline ends. The CDR3 DNA is TGCGCCAGCAGCCCAAGACAAGGCTATCCGTACACAGATACGCAGTATTTT. Amino acid sequence: CASSPRQGYPYTDTQYF.

The rearrangement uses TRBV11-3 and TRBJ1-2, with 7 bases identical to TRBD1. The trim removed 5 bases at V and 7 bases at J, leaving 4 bases unmatched. The germline V gene has CDR1 SGHNT and CDR2 YENEEA. There are 12 residues in the CDR3. The CDR3 DNA reads TGTGCCAGCAGCCTAGGGGGCCCTGGCTACACCTTC. Translation: CASSLGGPGYTF.

The chain recombines TRBV4-2 with TRBJ2-4; 7 bases match TRBD2. The CDR3 length is 14 residues. Losses at the gene ends were 3 bases for V and 8 bases for J; bases not matched to a gene: 7. Germline CDR1 is LGHNA and CDR2 is YNFKEQ. CDR3 nucleotides: TGTGCCAGCAGCCACGGGGGGAGTGATGACATTCAGTACTTC. As protein: CASSHGGSDDIQYF.

The genes are TRBV5-6 and TRBJ2-1, with D possibly matching TRBD2 (5 bases). The V gene's germline CDR1 is SGHDT and CDR2 YYEEEE. This CDR3 has 13 amino acids. V was cut by 1 base and J by 15 bases, with 17 bases left in between. As DNA, the CDR3 is TGTGCCAGCAGCTTGCCCGACAAGCGGATTCTGTTCTTC. This codes for CASSLPDKRILFF.